The rows below give T cell receptor beta chains drawn from one sample of a study of T cells in localized non-small cell lung cancer. The assay was immunoSEQ multiplex PCR, and TCRdb's table has in-frame clones only and misses some. The table records roughly 58,000 clones, around 81% of them present only once. The input for sequencing was PBMCs, taken before any cancer treatment. The source of these receptors is a man between 40 and 70 years old with stage II lung adenocarcinoma. CDR3s include the opening cysteine and the closing phenylalanine or tryptophan. The order of the fields is clone size, V gene, D gene, J gene, CDR3 DNA, CDR3 protein. D genes are given only for firm matches. Some rows mark clone size as missing; the rest say once, few, many or name a class of expanded clone.

>-|TRBV11-2|TRBD1|TRBJ2-5
TGTGCCAGCACCATTGGACAGGGGGCGCGGGAGACCCAGTACTTC
CASTIGQGARETQYF
>-|TRBV27|-|TRBJ2-7
TGTGCCAGCAGTCCCCTACCGGTCCTAACCGGGTCCTACGAGCAGTACTTC
CASSPLPVLTGSYEQYF
>-|TRBV7-9|-|TRBJ1-2
TGTGCCAGCAGCACAGGACGGGACTATGGCTACACCTTC
CASSTGRDYGYTF
>-|TRBV6-1|TRBD1|TRBJ2-6
TGTGCCAGCGAAACAGGGGGCTCTGGGGCCAACGTCCTGACTTTC
CASETGGSGANVLTF
>-|TRBV6-6|-|TRBJ2-1
TGTGCCAGCAGTCCCTCCGGGAGAGCTTACAATGAGCAGTTCTTC
CASSPSGRAYNEQFF
>-|TRBV2|-|TRBJ1-2
TGTGCCAGCACAAGGGGCGACTATGGCTACACCTTC
CASTRGDYGYTF
>-|TRBV6-7|-|TRBJ2-3
TGTGCCAGCAGTTACTCGAAGCTAGTTAGCACAGATACGCAGTATTTT
CASSYSKLVSTDTQYF
>-|TRBV5-1|-|TRBJ1-1
TGCGCCAGCAGCCTTACAGAGTACACTGAAGCTTTCTTT
CASSLTEYTEAFF
>-|TRBV19|-|TRBJ1-5
TGTGCCAGTACCTCGACAGGAAATCAGCCCCAGCATTTT
CASTSTGNQPQHF
>-|TRBV7-9|-|TRBJ2-5
TGTGCCAGCAGCTTAGCTACCGGGCACAGGACCCAGTACTTC
CASSLATGHRTQYF
>medium-sized|TRBV25-1|-|TRBJ2-3
TGTGCCAGCAGTGACATGGGGACTCAGGTCGATACGCAGTATTTT
CASSDMGTQVDTQYF
>-|TRBV6-5|TRBD2|TRBJ2-7
TGTGCCAGCAGTTCCCCTAGCGGGAACTCCTACGAGCAGTACTTC
CASSSPSGNSYEQYF
>-|TRBV19|-|TRBJ1-3
TGTGCCAGTAGTATCGACAGAGTCGGAAACACCATATATTTT
CASSIDRVGNTIYF
>few|TRBV5-1|TRBD1|TRBJ1-5
TGCGCCAGCAGCTTGGGGGACAGGAGAGATCAGCCCCAGCATTTT
CASSLGDRRDQPQHF
>-|TRBV28|TRBD2|TRBJ2-1
TGTGCCAGCAGTGGATTCGGACTAGCGGGAGGGAATGAGCAGTTCTTC
CASSGFGLAGGNEQFF
>few|TRBV6-4|-|TRBJ1-4
TGTGCCAGACAGAGGGGGTATCAAAAACTGTTTTTT
CARQRGYQKLFF
>-|TRBV5-5|TRBD2|TRBJ2-2
TGTGCCAGCTTCCCGGGACTAGCGGGAGGCGGGAACACCGGGGAGCTGTTTTTT
CASFPGLAGGGNTGELFF
>-|TRBV11-1|TRBD1|TRBJ2-7
TGTGCCAGCAGCCCCCGCAGGGGGCCTTACGAGCAGTACTTC
CASSPRRGPYEQYF